Each of the 28 T cell receptor beta chains below was sequenced from the same sample in a study of blood T cell repertoires in COVID-19 (dated by TCRdb to about 2020). The library was made by the immunoSEQ multiplex PCR assay. TCRdb holds this immuneACCESS table with in-frame rearrangements only. Some clones are missing; in checked studies, unresolved V genes explain under half, and the rest has no known cause. Recorded for this sample are over 150,000 clones; 70% to 90% of them occurred a single time. Less than 25% of the sample lies in the top ten. The sequencing input was peripheral blood. These receptors came from a man between 65 and 85 years old with active or convalescent COVID-19.

The CDR3 coding sequence is TGTGCCAGCAGCAGGGGACACCCGGGGGCTTTCTTT. Protein sequence: CASSRGHPGAFF. The chain links TRBV5-8 to TRBJ1-1; a weak D match, TRBD1 (6 bases). Per germline, CDR1 SGHTS and CDR2 YDEGEE. The V end lost 4 bases, the J end lost 11 bases, and 15 bases lay between the germline ends. The CDR3 has 12 residues.

The V call is TRBV5-4, the J call TRBJ2-1; 7 bases are shared with TRBD2. The CDR3 runs 15 residues. V lost 6 bases and J lost 4; bases outside the gene matches: 10. CDR1 SGHNT and CDR2 YYREEE come from the germline V gene (reference sequence). The CDR3 DNA sequence: TGTGCCAGCATCCGGACGGCTAGCGGATACAATGAGCAGTTCTTC. This encodes CASIRTASGYNEQFF.

V and J are TRBV4-3 and TRBJ1-1, with 8 bases fitting TRBD1. The CDR3 spans 14 residues. Germline V CDR1 and CDR2: LGHNA, YSLEER. The trim removed 3 bases at V and 6 bases at J, leaving 6 bases unmatched. This CDR3 is CASSQDGTGSEAFF. CDR3 DNA: TGCGCCAGCAGCCAGGACGGGACAGGATCTGAAGCTTTCTTT.

The CDR3 sequence is CASSPVNTEAFF. CDR3 bases: TGTGCCAGCAGCCCCGTCAACACTGAAGCTTTCTTT. The chain recombines TRBV28 with TRBJ1-1, with D unresolved. The germline CDR1 and CDR2 sequences are MDHEN and SYDVKM. The CDR3 has 12 amino acids. V dropped 6 bases and J dropped 2 bases, with 7 bases sitting between them.

This clone was counted once. V gene TRBV28 combines with J gene TRBJ1-2; no clear D gene. Trimming took off 6 bases at V and 4 bases at J, with 9 bases between the two ends. Germline lookup yields CDR1 MDHEN and CDR2 SYDVKM. The CDR3 contains 12 residues. Here the CDR3 reads CASSSGVYGYTF. The CDR3 bases are TGTGCCAGCAGCTCCGGGGTCTATGGCTACACCTTC.

This clone came up once. V gene TRBV5-1 combines with J gene TRBJ2-3; 7 bases agree with TRBD1. J was trimmed by 2 bases and V by 7 bases; bases with no gene match: 7. The germline gives CDR1 SGHRS, CDR2 YFSETQ. This CDR3 is built from 14 residues. The CDR3 is CASRKGQDTDTQYF. In DNA, the CDR3 is TGCGCCAGCCGGAAAGGACAGGACACAGATACGCAGTATTTT. Filled out from reference TRBV5-1 and TRBJ2-3, the complete variable domain reads KAGVTQTPRYLIKTRGQQVTLSCSPISGHRSVSWYQQTPGQGLQFLFEYFSETQRNKGNFPGRFSGRQFSNSRSEMNVSTLELGDSALYLCASRKGQDTDTQYFGPGTRLTVL.

This chain links TRBV23-1 with TRBJ1-4; D possibly corresponds to TRBD1 (5 bases). TRBV23-1 counts as an open reading frame of uncertain function. This CDR3 comprises 15 residues. V shed 6 bases and J shed 1 base, with 12 bases lying between them. CDR3 nucleotide sequence: TGCGCCAGCAGCTCCTCGACAGAAACTAATGAAAAACTGTTTTTT. Its translation is CASSSSTETNEKLFF.

V gene TRBV11-2 combines with J gene TRBJ1-1; maybe TRBD1 (5 bases). Germline V gene data show CDR1 as SGHAT and CDR2 as FQNNGV. Trimming left V 4 bases short and J 0 bases short, with 24 bases between. CDR3 length equals 19 residues. CDR3 in DNA: TGTGCCAGCAGCTCAAGGGGAGGCGTGAGAGTACAGATGAACACTGAAGCTTTCTTT. Encoded protein: CASSSRGGVRVQMNTEAFF.

This chain uses TRBV25-1 with TRBJ2-5, with TRBD2 identical over 11 bases. V trimming: 4 bases; J trimming: 4 bases; junction bases outside the gene matches: 2. The CDR3 contains 14 residues. Looked up from germline, CDR1 is MGHDK and CDR2 is SYGVNS. This CDR3 reads CASSGLAGRETQYF. Written as DNA, the CDR3 is TGTGCCAGCAGTGGACTAGCGGGAAGAGAGACCCAGTACTTC. Full variable domain (rest looked up from reference TRBV25-1 and TRBJ2-5): EADIYQTPRYLVIGTGKKITLECSQTMGHDKMYWYQQDPGMELHLIHYSYGVNSTEKGDLSSESTVSRIRTEHFPLTLESARPSHTSQYLCASSGLAGRETQYFGPGTRLLVL.

The chain has TRBV19 and TRBJ2-2; D is possibly TRBD1 (5 bases). CDR1 LNHDA and CDR2 SQIVND come from the germline V gene (reference sequence). CDR3 length: 17 amino acids. V shed 3 bases and J shed 6 bases, with 20 bases lying between them. The CDR3 here is CASSMTLGGAVPGELFF. The CDR3 DNA follows: TGTGCCAGTAGTATGACCCTTGGTGGGGCGGTACCCGGGGAGCTGTTTTTT.

This clone was found once. The V and J genes are TRBV6-5 and TRBJ1-6; 7 nucleotides agree with TRBD1. With V trimmed by 7 bases and J by 6 bases, 9 bases remained unmatched. The germline gives CDR1 MNHEY, CDR2 SVGAGI. There are 15 residues in the CDR3. The CDR3 here is CASTPFRDSNSPLHF. The CDR3 DNA sequence: TGTGCCAGCACCCCTTTCCGGGACAGTAATTCACCCCTCCACTTT.

The chain is built from TRBV10-3 and TRBJ1-5; 10 bases map to TRBD1. Germline values: CDR1 ENHRY, CDR2 SYGVKD. J gave up 7 bases and V 4 bases, and 4 bases lay outside the gene matches. This CDR3 spans 14 amino acids. The CDR3 DNA follows: TGTGCCATCAGTGCCGACAGGGGGCCGCAGCCCCAGCATTTT. It is translated as CAISADRGPQPQHF.

The genes are TRBV27 and TRBJ2-1, with D possibly TRBD2 on 5 matching bases. Deletions cut 5 bases from V and 5 bases from J, with 16 bases between. Germline assignment: CDR1 MNHEY and CDR2 SMNVEV (reference sequence). The CDR3 extends over 15 amino acids. CDR3 loop: CASSISLPGNNEQFF. The CDR3, as DNA: TGTGCCAGCAGTATCTCCCTCCCGGGAAACAATGAGCAGTTCTTC.

This clone was recorded a few times. A read error may produce the germline difference seen at one junction end. V gene TRBV30 combines with J gene TRBJ2-3; TRBD2 agrees at 8 bases. CDR3 size: 14 residues. From germline, CDR1 is GTSNPN and CDR2 SVGIG (reference sequence). The CDR3 bases are TGTGCCTGGAGTGCCCCCTGGGGGACTAGATCGTCGATCTTT. Translated, it gives CAWSAPWGTRSSIF. Together with reference TRBV30 and TRBJ2-3, the CDR3 gives the full variable domain: SQTIHQWPATLVQPVGSPLSLECTVEGTSNPNLYWYRQAAGRGLQLLFYSVGIGQISSEVPQNLSASRPQDRQFILSSKKLLLSDSGFYLCAWSAPWGTRSSIFGPGTRLTVL.

The V call is TRBV6-2 or TRBV6-3, the J call TRBJ1-5; tentatively, D is TRBD1 (5 bases). The CDR3 sequence is 14 residues long. The V gene lost 5 bases and the J gene lost 4 bases, with 12 bases spanning the gap. From germline, CDR1 is MNHEY and CDR2 SVGEGT. The CDR3 DNA follows: TGTGCCAGCAGTGCCCAACCAGGGAATCAGCCCCAGCATTTT. This encodes CASSAQPGNQPQHF.

The genes are TRBV15 and TRBJ2-5; D remains unclear. V was trimmed by 0 bases and J by 3 bases, leaving 11 bases between them. The CDR3 is 15 residues long. Germline CDR1 reads LNHNV; CDR2 reads YYDKDF (reference sequence). The CDR3 spells CATSRDAYREETQYF. The CDR3 DNA is TGTGCCACCAGCAGAGACGCATACCGAGAAGAGACCCAGTACTTC.

The table lists this clone with a few counts. V gene TRBV6-5 combines with J gene TRBJ1-1, with 8 bases that match TRBD1. Germline V lookup: CDR1 MNHEY, CDR2 SVGAGI. CDR3 length: 15 amino acids. V dropped 5 bases and J dropped 7; count of bases not matched to a gene: 12. CDR3 coding DNA: TGTGCCAGCAGTCAGGACAGGGCATTGAGTTATGAAGCTTTCTTT. It translates to CASSQDRALSYEAFF.

V and J are TRBV7-2 and TRBJ2-1; 10 bases are shared with TRBD2. J was trimmed by 5 bases and V by 6 bases; bases with no gene match: 10. CDR1 SGHTA and CDR2 FQGNSA come from the germline V gene. The CDR3 has 16 residues. The DNA of the CDR3 is TGTGCCAGCAGACCACCTAAAGCGGGGGGGAACAATGAGCAGTTCTTC. It specifies CASRPPKAGGNNEQFF.

The CDR3 loop reads CASSFNRGLAGASYTGELFF. In nucleotides, the CDR3 is TGTGCCAGCAGCTTCAACAGGGGACTAGCGGGAGCATCGTACACCGGGGAGCTGTTTTTT. The gene calls are TRBV13 and TRBJ2-2; 14 bases are a match to TRBD2. Germline assignment: CDR1 PRHDT and CDR2 FYEKMQ (reference sequence). Trimming at V came to 3 bases and at J to 3 bases, leaving 12 bases not matched to a gene. The CDR3 is 20 residues long.

The rearrangement uses TRBV7-3 and TRBJ2-1; D might be TRBD1 (5 bases). Germline assignment: CDR1 SGHTA and CDR2 FQGTGA. V lost 0 bases, J lost 9 bases, and 21 bases lay in between. CDR3 length: 17 residues. The CDR3 loop is CASSLTGGTSPQGEQFF. CDR3 DNA: TGTGCCAGCAGCTTAACCGGCGGCACCTCACCTCAGGGTGAGCAGTTCTTC.

The CDR3 region has the DNA TGCGCCAGCAGCTTCGACGGGGACATGAACACTGAAGCTTTCTTT. Amino acid sequence: CASSFDGDMNTEAFF. This chain connects TRBV5-1 to TRBJ1-1; tentative D call: TRBD1 (6 bases). The CDR3 runs to 15 residues. V lost 2 bases and J lost 0, with 11 bases in between. The germline V gene encodes CDR1 SGHRS and CDR2 YFSETQ.

CDR3 amino acids: CASSSGDYLDTGELFF. Here the CDR3 DNA reads TGTGCCAGCAGCTCCGGGGACTATCTTGACACCGGGGAGCTGTTTTTT. The chain joins TRBV9 to TRBJ2-2; 7 bases are a match to TRBD2. Germline values: CDR1 SGDLS, CDR2 YYNGEE. The trim removed 4 bases at V and 3 bases at J, leaving 9 bases unmatched. This CDR3 contains 16 residues.

The count of this clone is one. The chain recombines TRBV7-9 with TRBJ1-2, with 8 bases aligning to TRBD1. CDR1 is SEHNR, CDR2 FQNEAQ, per germline (reference sequence). The trim removed 4 bases at V and 3 bases at J, leaving 4 bases unmatched. This CDR3 comprises 14 residues. CDR3 sequence: CASSSPGGDYGYTF. The CDR3 nucleotides read TGTGCCAGCAGCTCCCCAGGGGGCGACTATGGCTACACCTTC.

Points on this clone: This sample also contains other DNA sequences that code for the same CDR3. The chain is built from TRBV20-1 and TRBJ2-7; weak D call: TRBD2 (5 bases). Germline V gives CDR1 DFQATT, CDR2 SNEGSKA (reference sequence). Trimming shortened V by 3 bases and J by 4 bases, and 7 bases separated the two germline ends. This CDR3 has 11 residues. CDR3 in DNA: TGCAGTGCTAGCCGAGGGTACGAGCAGTACTTC. Its protein product is CSASRGYEQYF.

The chain has TRBV6-5 and TRBJ2-3; D is possibly TRBD2 (7 bases). The CDR3 is made up of 14 amino acids. Germline CDR1 reads MNHEY; CDR2 reads SVGAGI. V was pared by 6 bases and J by 4 bases, with 14 bases between. The CDR3: CASRLGGRADTQYF. DNA for the CDR3: TGTGCCAGCAGGCTCGGGGGGCGAGCAGATACGCAGTATTTT.

A single count supports this clone. V usage is TRBV6-5 and J usage is TRBJ2-1; 7 bases line up with TRBD2. The J segment lost 4 bases and the V segment lost 3 bases, leaving 9 bases of the junction unmatched. This CDR3 spans 16 amino acids. CDR1 is MNHEY, CDR2 SVGAGI, per germline. The CDR3 loop is CASSYGRLAEYNEQFF. The DNA of the CDR3 is TGTGCCAGCAGTTATGGGAGACTAGCAGAATACAATGAGCAGTTCTTC.

The chain combines TRBV10-3 with TRBJ2-5, with 7 bases matching TRBD1. There are 12 residues in the CDR3. V trimming: 5 bases; J trimming: 3 bases; junction bases outside the gene matches: 0. The germline gives CDR1 ENHRY, CDR2 SYGVKD. CDR3 protein: CAISTGEETQYF. The CDR3 DNA reads as TGTGCCATCAGTACAGGGGAAGAGACCCAGTACTTC.

J is TRBJ1-4 and V is TRBV5-1, with TRBD1 matching over 8 bases. From germline, CDR1 is SGHRS and CDR2 YFSETQ. Trimming cost V 0 bases and J 2 bases; bases outside gene matches: 6. The CDR3 is 17 residues long. This CDR3 reads CASSLGQGAGTNEKLFF. In DNA, the CDR3 is TGCGCCAGCAGCTTGGGGCAGGGGGCCGGGACTAATGAAAAACTGTTTTTT.